Each of the 3 T cell receptor beta chains below was sequenced from the same sample in a study of cytomegalovirus exposure and HLA in healthy donors. The PCR made use of 60 Vbeta and 13 Jbeta primers. Assay: immunoSEQ multiplex PCR; the TCRdb copy retains only in-frame clones and omits some. The sample table sets out about 77,000 clones. What was sequenced was PBMCs. The receptor set was obtained from a man aged 50 or older in good health and CMV-seropositive.

The J gene is TRBJ1-1, the V gene TRBV6-1; D remains unclear. Trimming took 7 bases from V and 3 from J, leaving 18 bases between them. This CDR3 spans 15 amino acids. The germline V gene has CDR1 MNHNS and CDR2 SASEGT. The CDR3 is CASILILEAYTEAFF. DNA for the CDR3: TGTGCCAGCATATTGATCCTTGAGGCTTACACTGAAGCTTTCTTT.

The chain uses TRBV29-1 and TRBJ1-2; TRBD1 is a possible D gene (5 bases). In germline, CDR1 is SQVTM, CDR2 ANQGSEA. Trimming took 6 bases from V and 8 from J, leaving 19 bases between them. The CDR3 runs to 13 residues. The DNA of the CDR3 is TGCAGCGTGGGGGGAGCGGCCGGGGGAGGCTACACCTTC. This gives the protein CSVGGAAGGGYTF.

The chain links TRBV5-1 to TRBJ1-4; D uncertain. V shed 0 bases and J shed 8 bases, with 14 bases lying between them. In germline, CDR1 is SGHRS, CDR2 YFSETQ. This CDR3 is 15 amino acids long. The CDR3 bases are TGCGCCAGCAGCTTGGCCGGGAACTCGGGAGAAAAACTGTTTTTT. The encoded protein is CASSLAGNSGEKLFF.